The 23 T cell receptor beta chains below come from one sample, sequenced in a study of CD8+ T cells in alopecia areata. Treatment meaning: oral pan-JAK inhibitor, 5-10 mg twice daily. The authors extracted RNA and reverse transcribed it into cDNA as the sequencing template. Measured with immunoSEQ multiplex PCR; TCRdb has only the in-frame clones, and not every one. Of about 300,000 clones in the sample, 58% were seen once. Sequences were derived from CD4+ T cells sorted from blood, sampled at week 24, from a patient treated with tofacitinib. These receptors were obtained from a human donor with alopecia areata.

The CDR3 DNA sequence: TGTGCCGGGAAGGCCCTCCCCTACGAGCAGTACTTC. Its translation: CAGKALPYEQYF. The chain couples TRBV5-6 to TRBJ2-7; no reliable D call. This CDR3 is 12 amino acids long. V gave up 10 bases and J gave up 2 bases, with 13 bases separating them. The V gene's germline CDR1 is SGHDT and CDR2 YYEEEE.

This clone has only a few counts. The chain joins TRBV13 to TRBJ2-7; D gene unclear. Germline V gene lookup returns CDR1 PRHDT and CDR2 FYEKMQ (reference sequence). Trimming shortened V by 0 bases and J by 0 bases, and 9 bases separated the two germline ends. The CDR3 extends over 15 amino acids. CDR3 loop: CASSLGGSLSYEQYF. In DNA form, the CDR3 reads TGTGCCAGCAGCTTAGGGGGGTCCCTCTCCTACGAGCAGTACTTC.

This clone was seen only a few times. Written as DNA, the CDR3 is TGTGCCAGCAGTTTATCCTCCAGGGGGGGTGATGGTGGCTACACCTTC. Amino acid sequence: CASSLSSRGGDGGYTF. J is TRBJ1-2 and V is TRBV27, with 7 bases identical to TRBD1. The CDR3 has 16 residues. The trim removed 0 bases at V and 7 bases at J, leaving 11 bases unmatched. The V gene's germline CDR1 is MNHEY and CDR2 SMNVEV (reference sequence).

This clone was counted once. The gene calls are TRBV7-9 and TRBJ1-5; 10 nucleotides match TRBD1. The germline V gene encodes CDR1 SEHNR and CDR2 FQNEAQ (reference sequence). This CDR3 spans 15 amino acids. The V segment lost 5 bases and the J segment 2 bases; nucleotides outside the gene matches: 3. CDR3 protein: CASSMDRGGNQPQHF. CDR3 DNA: TGTGCCAGCAGCATGGACAGGGGGGGCAATCAGCCCCAGCATTTT.

This chain connects TRBV30 to TRBJ2-7; D is ambiguous. V lost 2 bases, J lost 0 bases, and 11 bases lay in between. Germline V CDR1 and CDR2: GTSNPN, SVGIG (reference sequence). The CDR3 covers 14 residues. CDR3 loop: CAWSPPPSSYEQYF. The CDR3 nucleotides read TGTGCCTGGAGTCCCCCCCCGTCCTCCTACGAGCAGTACTTC.

DNA for the CDR3: TGTGCCAGCAGTCCACGACAGGGCCAAGAGACCCAGTACTTC. Translating gives CASSPRQGQETQYF. The V gene is TRBV6-1, the J gene TRBJ2-5; the match to TRBD1 covers 7 bases. Germline V lookup: CDR1 MNHNS, CDR2 SASEGT. Trimming at V came to 5 bases and at J to 1 base, leaving 4 bases not matched to a gene. The CDR3 runs 14 residues.

This clone appeared once. The chain couples TRBV27 to TRBJ2-6; D unclear. This CDR3 comprises 13 residues. Trimming took 2 bases from V and 3 from J, leaving 2 bases between them. Germline V lookup: CDR1 MNHEY, CDR2 SMNVEV (reference sequence). The CDR3 protein is CASSLGGANVLTF. For the CDR3, the DNA is TGTGCCAGCAGTTTAGGTGGGGCCAACGTCCTGACTTTC.

This clone was picked up a small number of times. The chain is built from TRBV7-9 and TRBJ1-1; the D gene is possibly TRBD1 (6 bases). CDR1 SEHNR and CDR2 FQNEAQ come from the germline V gene (reference sequence). The CDR3 contains 15 residues. Trimming pared 5 bases from V and 1 base from J, leaving 14 bases between. CDR3 nucleotides: TGTGCCAGCAGCGTTGGCGACAGGACGAACACTGAAGCTTTCTTT. Translated: CASSVGDRTNTEAFF.

This clone came up a few times. The CDR3 bases are TGTGCCAGCAGTTTTTCAGGGGGCTCCTACGAGCAGTACTTC. Its protein product is CASSFSGGSYEQYF. The V gene is TRBV28, the J gene TRBJ2-7; TRBD1 aligns across 7 bases. V gave up 3 bases and J gave up 0 bases; unmatched junction bases: 2. This CDR3 has 14 residues. Looked up from germline, CDR1 is MDHEN and CDR2 is SYDVKM. Full variable domain (missing parts from reference TRBV28 and TRBJ2-7): DVKVTQSSRYLVKRTGEKVFLECVQDMDHENMFWYRQDPGLGLRLIYFSYDVKMKEKGDIPEGYSVSREKKERFSLILESASTNQTSMYLCASSFSGGSYEQYFGPGTRLTVT.

This clone was picked up a small number of times. This chain uses TRBV28 with TRBJ2-7; 10 bases map to TRBD1. Germline CDR1 is MDHEN and CDR2 is SYDVKM. CDR3 length: 14 amino acids. V lost 6 bases and J lost 3; bases outside the gene matches: 5. The CDR3 spells CASRLTGGDYEQYF. The CDR3 nucleotides are TGTGCCAGCAGATTGACAGGGGGCGACTACGAGCAGTACTTC.

The rearrangement uses TRBV9 and TRBJ1-1; tentatively, D is TRBD1 (5 bases). From germline, CDR1 is SGDLS and CDR2 YYNGEE. V was pared by 0 bases and J by 6 bases, with 12 bases between. This CDR3 is built from 14 residues. The CDR3 region has the DNA TGTGCCAGCAGCGTAGGGTCTCGGGACCCTGAAGCTTTCTTT. It translates to CASSVGSRDPEAFF.

The chain joins TRBV5-4 to TRBJ2-6; D remains unclear. CDR1 and CDR2 (germline): SGHNT, YYREEE (reference sequence). Between the trimmed V and J ends, which lost 2 bases and 0 bases, there was a span of 6 bases. The CDR3 contains 15 residues. The CDR3 bases are TGTGCCAGCAGCTTCCGAAGCTCTGGGGCCAACGTCCTGACTTTC. Protein: CASSFRSSGANVLTF.

The rearrangement links TRBV6-5 to TRBJ2-5; 7 nucleotides align to TRBD2. J lost 2 bases, V lost 6 bases, and 9 bases had no gene match. The CDR3 totals 15 residues. CDR1 is MNHEY, CDR2 SVGAGI, per germline. Here the CDR3 DNA reads TGTGCCAGCAGAGCTTATGGGACTAAGCAAGAGACCCAGTACTTC. Residues: CASRAYGTKQETQYF.

This clone was counted only a few times. The V gene is TRBV29-1, the J gene TRBJ1-2; TRBD1 matches 11 bases. The CDR3 covers 13 residues. The trim removed 4 bases at V and 4 bases at J, leaving 2 bases unmatched. Germline CDR1 is SQVTM and CDR2 is ANQGSEA. The DNA of the CDR3 is TGCAGCGTTGGGACAGGGGGCGTCTATGGCTACACCTTC. It yields the protein CSVGTGGVYGYTF.

The chain carries TRBV7-9 and TRBJ1-5, with D possibly TRBD1 on 5 matching bases. Looked up from germline, CDR1 is SEHNR and CDR2 is FQNEAQ (reference sequence). The length of the CDR3 is 13 residues. V was shortened by 3 bases and J by 8 bases, with 11 bases between the two germline ends. The CDR3 coding sequence is TGTGCCAGCAGCTTTGGGGCCGGGGAGCCCCAGCATTTT. It is translated as CASSFGAGEPQHF.

This clone was found many times. The genes are TRBV9 and TRBJ1-2; the match to TRBD1 covers 9 bases. Germline V gene sequence: CDR1 SGDLS, CDR2 YYNGEE. This CDR3 comprises 18 residues. With V trimmed by 0 bases and J by 3 bases, 12 bases remained unmatched. DNA of the CDR3: TGTGCCAGCAGCGTAGGACAACAGGGACAGGGACGTGACTATGGCTACACCTTC. Translating it yields CASSVGQQGQGRDYGYTF.

The V and J genes are TRBV5-4 and TRBJ2-7; 9 bases are a match to TRBD1. This CDR3 has 15 residues. CDR1 is SGHNT and CDR2 is YYREEE in the germline V gene (reference sequence). Losses at the gene ends were 4 bases for V and 7 bases for J; bases not matched to a gene: 12. CDR3 sequence: CASSHPGQGTREQYF. CDR3 sequence (DNA): TGTGCCAGCAGCCACCCGGGACAGGGAACTAGGGAGCAGTACTTC.

The rearrangement joins TRBV28 to TRBJ2-3, with TRBD2 as a possible D gene (5 bases). The germline V gene has CDR1 MDHEN and CDR2 SYDVKM. The CDR3 spans 14 residues. V was trimmed by 7 bases and J by 4 bases, leaving 15 bases between them. CDR3 sequence reads: CASTLGSRADTQYF. Here the CDR3 DNA reads TGTGCCAGCACTCTAGGATCGCGGGCAGATACGCAGTATTTT.

V gene TRBV2 combines with J gene TRBJ1-2; a possible D gene is TRBD1 (6 bases). Germline V gives CDR1 SNHLY, CDR2 FYNNEI. There are 15 residues in the CDR3. Trimming pared 3 bases from V and 5 bases from J, leaving 16 bases between. CDR3 protein: CASSEAVTGWYGYTF. CDR3 DNA sequence: TGTGCCAGCAGTGAGGCCGTAACAGGGTGGTATGGCTACACCTTC. Variable domain in full (rest from reference TRBV2 and TRBJ1-2): EPEVTQTPSHQVTQMGQEVILRCVPISNHLYFYWYRQILGQKVEFLVSFYNNEISEKSEIFDDQFSVERPDGSNFTLKIRSTKLEDSAMYFCASSEAVTGWYGYTFGSGTRLTVV.

The chain has TRBV10-3 and TRBJ1-2; D is possibly TRBD1 (5 bases). Germline V CDR1 and CDR2: ENHRY, SYGVKD. The V and J ends lost 3 bases and 0 bases respectively, with 11 bases between them. This CDR3 is built from 15 residues. Here the CDR3 reads CAISDAGRANYGYTF. As DNA, the CDR3 is TGTGCCATCAGTGACGCAGGGAGAGCTAACTATGGCTACACCTTC.

This chain connects TRBV10-3 to TRBJ1-2; 8 nucleotides align to TRBD1. Germline V gene sequence: CDR1 ENHRY, CDR2 SYGVKD. The length of the CDR3 is 13 residues. V trimming: 2 bases; J trimming: 8 bases; junction bases outside the gene matches: 4. The CDR3 DNA reads as TGTGCCATCAGTGAGAGGACAGGGCAAGGCTACACCTTC. This encodes CAISERTGQGYTF.

This chain uses TRBV25-1 with TRBJ1-1; D is possibly TRBD1 (6 bases). The CDR3 runs 17 residues. V lost 3 bases and J lost 5, with 22 bases in between. CDR1 is MGHDK and CDR2 is SYGVNS in the germline V gene. CDR3 protein: CASSEPRGGLEATEAFF. The CDR3 DNA reads as TGTGCCAGCAGTGAGCCCCGAGGGGGGTTAGAGGCGACTGAAGCTTTCTTT.

This clone was seen a handful of times. The V and J genes are TRBV2 and TRBJ2-1, with 7 nucleotides matching TRBD2. Germline lookup yields CDR1 SNHLY and CDR2 FYNNEI. J was trimmed by 4 bases and V by 3 bases; bases with no gene match: 9. This CDR3 is built from 16 residues. CDR3 nucleotides: TGTGCCAGCAGTGATAGACGGGGGGTCTCTTACAATGAGCAGTTCTTC. It specifies CASSDRRGVSYNEQFF.